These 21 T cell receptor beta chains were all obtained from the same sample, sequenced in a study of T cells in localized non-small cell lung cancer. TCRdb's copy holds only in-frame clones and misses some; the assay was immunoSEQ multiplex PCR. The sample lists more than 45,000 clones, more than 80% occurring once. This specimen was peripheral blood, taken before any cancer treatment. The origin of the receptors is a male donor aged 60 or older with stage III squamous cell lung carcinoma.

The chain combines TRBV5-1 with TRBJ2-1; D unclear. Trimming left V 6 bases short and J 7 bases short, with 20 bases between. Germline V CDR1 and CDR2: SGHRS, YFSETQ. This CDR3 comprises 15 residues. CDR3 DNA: TGCGCCAGCAACCTGGATGGATATTCAGGAAATGAGCAGTTCTTC. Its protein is CASNLDGYSGNEQFF.

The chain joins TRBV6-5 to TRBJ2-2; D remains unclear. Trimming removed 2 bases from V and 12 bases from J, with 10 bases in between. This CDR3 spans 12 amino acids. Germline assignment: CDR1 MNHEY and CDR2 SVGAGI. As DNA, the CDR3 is TGTGCCAGCAGTTACAATCCGGGTCAGCTGTTTTTT. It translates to CASSYNPGQLFF.

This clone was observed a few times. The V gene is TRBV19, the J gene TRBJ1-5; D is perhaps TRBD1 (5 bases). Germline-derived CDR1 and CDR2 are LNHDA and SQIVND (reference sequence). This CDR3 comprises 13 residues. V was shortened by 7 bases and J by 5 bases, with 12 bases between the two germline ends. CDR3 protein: CASTPQGHQPQHF. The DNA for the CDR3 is TGTGCCAGTACCCCGCAGGGCCATCAGCCCCAGCATTTT. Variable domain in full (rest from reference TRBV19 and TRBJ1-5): DGGITQSPKYLFRKEGQNVTLSCEQNLNHDAMYWYRQDPGQGLRLIYYSQIVNDFQKGDIAEGYSVSREKKESFPLTVTSAQKNPTAFYLCASTPQGHQPQHFGDGTRLSIL.

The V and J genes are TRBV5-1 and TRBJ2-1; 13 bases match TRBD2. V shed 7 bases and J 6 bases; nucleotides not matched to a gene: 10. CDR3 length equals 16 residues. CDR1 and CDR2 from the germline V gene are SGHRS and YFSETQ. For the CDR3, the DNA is TGCGCCAGCCGAAATGCAGGACTAGCGGGAGCCAATGAGCAGTTCTTC. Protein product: CASRNAGLAGANEQFF.

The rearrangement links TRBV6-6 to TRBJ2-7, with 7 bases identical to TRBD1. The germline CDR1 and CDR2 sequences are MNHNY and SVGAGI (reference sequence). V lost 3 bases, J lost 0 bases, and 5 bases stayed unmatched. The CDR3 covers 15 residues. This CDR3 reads CASSYNAGGSYEQYF. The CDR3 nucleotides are TGTGCCAGCAGTTATAACGCAGGGGGCTCCTACGAGCAGTACTTC.

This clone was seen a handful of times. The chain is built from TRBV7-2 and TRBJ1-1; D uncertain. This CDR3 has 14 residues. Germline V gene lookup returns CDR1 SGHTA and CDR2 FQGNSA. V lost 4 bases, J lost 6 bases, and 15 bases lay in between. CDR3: CASSSTTRGAEAFF. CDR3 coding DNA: TGTGCCAGCAGCTCCACTACGCGGGGTGCTGAAGCTTTCTTT.

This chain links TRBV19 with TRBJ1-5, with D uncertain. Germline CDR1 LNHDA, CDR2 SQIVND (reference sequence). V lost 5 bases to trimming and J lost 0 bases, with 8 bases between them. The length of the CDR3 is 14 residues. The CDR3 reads CASSPQNSNQPQHF. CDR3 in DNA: TGTGCCAGTAGTCCCCAGAATAGCAATCAGCCCCAGCATTTT. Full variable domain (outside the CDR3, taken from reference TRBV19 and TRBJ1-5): DGGITQSPKYLFRKEGQNVTLSCEQNLNHDAMYWYRQDPGQGLRLIYYSQIVNDFQKGDIAEGYSVSREKKESFPLTVTSAQKNPTAFYLCASSPQNSNQPQHFGDGTRLSIL.

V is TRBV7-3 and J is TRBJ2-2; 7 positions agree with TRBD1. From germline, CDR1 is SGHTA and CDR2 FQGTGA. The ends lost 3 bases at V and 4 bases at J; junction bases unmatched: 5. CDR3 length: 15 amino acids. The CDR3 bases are TGTGCCAGCAGCTTCAAGGGGGCGGGCACCGGGGAGCTGTTTTTT. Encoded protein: CASSFKGAGTGELFF.

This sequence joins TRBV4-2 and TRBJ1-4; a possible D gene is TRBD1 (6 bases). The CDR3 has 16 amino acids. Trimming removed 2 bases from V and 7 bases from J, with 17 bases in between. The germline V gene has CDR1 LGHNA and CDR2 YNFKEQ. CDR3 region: CASSQQGRGVSEKLFF. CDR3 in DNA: TGTGCCAGCAGCCAACAGGGGCGGGGGGTTAGTGAAAAACTGTTTTTT.

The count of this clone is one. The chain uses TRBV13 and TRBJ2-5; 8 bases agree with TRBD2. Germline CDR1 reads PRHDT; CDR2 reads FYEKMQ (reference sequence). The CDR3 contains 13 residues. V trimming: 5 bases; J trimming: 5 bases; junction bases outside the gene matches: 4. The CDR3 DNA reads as TGTGCCAGCAGCGCAAGCGGGGGCGAGACCCAGTACTTC. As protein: CASSASGGETQYF.

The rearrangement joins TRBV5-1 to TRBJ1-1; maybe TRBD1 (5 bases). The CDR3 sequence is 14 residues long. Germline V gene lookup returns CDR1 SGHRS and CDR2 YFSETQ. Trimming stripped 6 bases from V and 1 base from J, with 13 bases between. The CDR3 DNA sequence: TGCGCCAGCACCAGACAGCCCCCGAACACTGAAGCTTTCTTT. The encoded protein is CASTRQPPNTEAFF. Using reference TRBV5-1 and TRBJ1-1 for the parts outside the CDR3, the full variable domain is KAGVTQTPRYLIKTRGQQVTLSCSPISGHRSVSWYQQTPGQGLQFLFEYFSETQRNKGNFPGRFSGRQFSNSRSEMNVSTLELGDSALYLCASTRQPPNTEAFFGQGTRLTVV.

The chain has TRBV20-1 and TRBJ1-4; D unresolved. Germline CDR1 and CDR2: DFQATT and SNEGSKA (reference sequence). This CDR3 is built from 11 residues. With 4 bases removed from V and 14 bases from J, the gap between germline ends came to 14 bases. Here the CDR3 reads CSATTPGQLFF. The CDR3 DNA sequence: TGCAGTGCTACCACCCCGGGCCAGCTGTTTTTT.

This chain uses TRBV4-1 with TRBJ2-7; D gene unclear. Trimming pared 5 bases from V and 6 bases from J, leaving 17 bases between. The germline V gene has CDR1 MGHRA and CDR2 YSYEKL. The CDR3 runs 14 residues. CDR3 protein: CASSAPSVPFEQYF. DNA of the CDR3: TGCGCCAGCAGCGCGCCGTCCGTACCCTTCGAGCAGTACTTC.

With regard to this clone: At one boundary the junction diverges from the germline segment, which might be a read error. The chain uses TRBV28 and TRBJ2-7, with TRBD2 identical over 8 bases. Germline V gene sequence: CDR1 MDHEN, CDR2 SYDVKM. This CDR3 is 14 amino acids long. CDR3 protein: CASATGAGAISRDF. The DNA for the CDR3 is TGTGCCAGTGCGACGGGAGCGGGGGCCATCTCGAGGGACTTC.

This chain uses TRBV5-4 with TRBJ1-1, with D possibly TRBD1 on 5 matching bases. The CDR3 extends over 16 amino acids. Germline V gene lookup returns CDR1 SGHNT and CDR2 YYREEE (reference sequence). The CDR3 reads CALAGLAGRLNTEAFF. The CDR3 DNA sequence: TGTGCTTTAGCAGGTTTGGCAGGGCGCCTTAACACTGAAGCTTTCTTT.

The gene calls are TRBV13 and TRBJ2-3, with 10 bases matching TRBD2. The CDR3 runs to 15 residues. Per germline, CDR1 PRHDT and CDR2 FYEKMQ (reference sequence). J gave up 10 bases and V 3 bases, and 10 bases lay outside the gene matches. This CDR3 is CASSFLSGGPGSQYF. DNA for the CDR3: TGTGCCAGCAGCTTCCTTAGCGGGGGGCCGGGTTCGCAGTATTTT.

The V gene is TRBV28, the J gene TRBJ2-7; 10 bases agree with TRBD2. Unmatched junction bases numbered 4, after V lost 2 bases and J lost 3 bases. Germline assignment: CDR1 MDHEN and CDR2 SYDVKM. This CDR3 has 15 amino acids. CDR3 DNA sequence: TGTGCCAGCAGTTTAATGACTAGCGGGCACTACGAGCAGTACTTC. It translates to CASSLMTSGHYEQYF.

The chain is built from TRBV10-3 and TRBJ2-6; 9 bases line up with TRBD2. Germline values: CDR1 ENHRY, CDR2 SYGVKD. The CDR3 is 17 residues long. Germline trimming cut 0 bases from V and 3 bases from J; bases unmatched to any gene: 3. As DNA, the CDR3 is TGTGCCATCAGTGAGTCCCCAGCGGGGGGTGGGGCCAACGTCCTGACTTTC. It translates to CAISESPAGGGANVLTF.

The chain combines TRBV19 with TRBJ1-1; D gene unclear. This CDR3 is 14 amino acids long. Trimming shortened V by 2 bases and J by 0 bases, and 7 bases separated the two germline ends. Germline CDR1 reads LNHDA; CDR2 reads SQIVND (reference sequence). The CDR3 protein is CASSISAMNTEAFF. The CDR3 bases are TGTGCCAGTAGTATATCGGCTATGAACACTGAAGCTTTCTTT. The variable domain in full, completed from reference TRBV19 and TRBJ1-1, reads DGGITQSPKYLFRKEGQNVTLSCEQNLNHDAMYWYRQDPGQGLRLIYYSQIVNDFQKGDIAEGYSVSREKKESFPLTVTSAQKNPTAFYLCASSISAMNTEAFFGQGTRLTVV.

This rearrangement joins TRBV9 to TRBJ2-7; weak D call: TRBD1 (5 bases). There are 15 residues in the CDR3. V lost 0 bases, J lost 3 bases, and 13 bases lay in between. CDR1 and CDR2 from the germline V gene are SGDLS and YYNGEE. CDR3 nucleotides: TGTGCCAGCAGCGTAGATGGCATTAGGGGCTACGAGCAGTACTTC. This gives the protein CASSVDGIRGYEQYF.

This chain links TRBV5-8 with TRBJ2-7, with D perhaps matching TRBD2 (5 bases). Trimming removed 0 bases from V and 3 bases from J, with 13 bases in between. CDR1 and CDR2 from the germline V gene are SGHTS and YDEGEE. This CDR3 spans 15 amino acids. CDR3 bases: TGTGCCAGCAGCTTGGCGGACGCAGGAGGCTACGAGCAGTACTTC. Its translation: CASSLADAGGYEQYF.